Listed below are T cell receptor beta chains from one sample, sequenced in a study of cytomegalovirus exposure and HLA in healthy donors. Assay: immunoSEQ multiplex PCR; the TCRdb copy retains only in-frame clones and omits some. The data contain 150,000 to 200,000 clones, approximately 73% of them singletons. Sequenced input: PBMCs. These receptors originate from a man under 40 in good health and CMV-seropositive. Both conserved end residues are part of each CDR3. The D gene is left open where the match is weak. The size field is filled for only some rows; it gives once, few, many or a size class.

clone_size	v_call	d_call	j_call	cdr3_nt	cdr3_aa
.	TRBV6-5	.	TRBJ1-2	TGTGCCAGCAGTTACCCTGGGGGGGTGGGAGGCTACACCTTC	CASSYPGGVGGYTF
few	TRBV7-2	TRBD2	TRBJ2-1	TGTGCCAGCAGCTTTCGGCTAGCGGTCAATGAGCAGTTCTTC	CASSFRLAVNEQFF
.	TRBV9	TRBD1	TRBJ1-6	TGTGCCAGCGGCAGGACAGGACTGAGCTCCTATAATTCACCCCTCCACTTT	CASGRTGLSSYNSPLHF
.	TRBV11-2	TRBD2	TRBJ2-7	TGTGCCAGCAGCTTAGGGGAGGGAGGAATGTACGAGCAGTACTTC	CASSLGEGGMYEQYF
.	TRBV6-5	TRBD2	TRBJ2-2	TGTGCCAGCAGTGTCGCGGGAGTCGGGGAGCTGTTTTTT	CASSVAGVGELFF
.	TRBV28	TRBD2	TRBJ2-2	TGTGCCAGCAGTTTAGGACTAGCGGGAGCGAGGACCGGGGAGCTGTTTTTT	CASSLGLAGARTGELFF
.	TRBV5-1	.	TRBJ2-7	TGCGCCAGCAGCTACACCCAGTACGAGCAGTACTTC	CASSYTQYEQYF
.	TRBV6-6	.	TRBJ2-7	TGTGCCAGCAGTTACCTACGATTGGACGAGCAGTACTTC	CASSYLRLDEQYF
.	TRBV9	TRBD1	TRBJ2-1	TGTGCCAGCAGCGATAGCTTTGGGACAGGGGGCGAGCAGTTCTTC	CASSDSFGTGGEQFF
once	TRBV10-3	TRBD1	TRBJ1-1	TGTGCCATCAGAGACAGGGAGACTGAAGCTTTCTTT	CAIRDRETEAFF
.	TRBV19	TRBD1	TRBJ1-1	TGTGCCAGTAGCCCCGATGTACAGGGGAGGGAAGCTTTCTTT	CASSPDVQGREAFF
.	TRBV9	TRBD2	TRBJ2-2	TGTGCCAGCAGCGTATTTAGCGGGAGAAGTACCGGGGAGCTGTTTTTT	CASSVFSGRSTGELFF
.	TRBV19	TRBD2	TRBJ2-3	TGTGCCAGTAGTCTCCTAGCGGGGGGCACAGATACGCAGTATTTT	CASSLLAGGTDTQYF
few	TRBV13	TRBD2	TRBJ2-1	TGTGCCAGCAGCCACCGGACCGGGACTACGGGAGAGCAGTTCTTC	CASSHRTGTTGEQFF
.	TRBV4-1	TRBD1	TRBJ1-1	TGCGCCAGCACCTTGAGGGGGGGACAGGGGGCCTACACTGAAGCTTTCTTT	CASTLRGGQGAYTEAFF
.	TRBV28	TRBD1	TRBJ1-4	TGTGCCAGCACCCTAGCCGGGACAGGGGTCGAAAAACTGTTTTTT	CASTLAGTGVEKLFF
.	TRBV6-1	TRBD1	TRBJ2-1	TGTGCCAGCAGTGAACGGGACAGGGGAAACGATGAGCAGTTCTTC	CASSERDRGNDEQFF
few	TRBV4-1	TRBD2	TRBJ2-1	TGCGCCAGCAGCGTACGGACTAGCGGGATCTACAATGAGCAGTTCTTC	CASSVRTSGIYNEQFF
.	TRBV6-6	.	TRBJ2-3	TGTGCCAGTACGGGTTTCACAGGGAGGGTTGCAGATACGCAGTATTTT	CASTGFTGRVADTQYF
.	TRBV7-9	.	TRBJ2-1	TGTGCCAGCAGCTTAAATGGGCTAGCGCACAATGAGCAGTTCTTC	CASSLNGLAHNEQFF
.	TRBV10-1	TRBD1	TRBJ1-1	TGCGCCAGCAGTGGACAGGGGAGCACTGAAGCTTTCTTT	CASSGQGSTEAFF
.	TRBV6-4	TRBD1	TRBJ2-3	TGTGCCAGCAGTGAGGACAGGGGAGATACGCAGTATTTT	CASSEDRGDTQYF
.	TRBV10-3	TRBD2	TRBJ2-3	TGTGCCATCAGTGACCCAGTCGCAGCGGGAGAACGTACAGATACGCAGTATTTT	CAISDPVAAGERTDTQYF
.	TRBV4-2	TRBD1	TRBJ2-1	TGTGCCAGCAGCCAACCCCAGACAGGGAGCTCCTACAATGAGCAGTTCTTC	CASSQPQTGSSYNEQFF
few	TRBV11-2	TRBD2	TRBJ2-5	TGTGCCAGCAGCTCTTTCGGGACTAGCGTCCAAGAGACCCAGTACTTC	CASSSFGTSVQETQYF
.	TRBV13	TRBD1	TRBJ2-3	TGTGCCAGCAGCTTTAAGGGGGCTGGAGATACGCAGTATTTT	CASSFKGAGDTQYF
.	TRBV5-8	.	TRBJ1-5	TGTGCCAGCAGCCTACGGGTTTCAACCCAGCCCCAGCATTTT	CASSLRVSTQPQHF
.	TRBV30	.	TRBJ2-1	TGTGCCTGGACGGGGAGCTACAATGAGCAGTTCTTC	CAWTGSYNEQFF
.	TRBV5-1	TRBD2	TRBJ2-5	TGCGCCAGCAAGAGAAGAGCTAGCGGACAAGAGACCCAGTACTTC	CASKRRASGQETQYF
few	TRBV7-2	TRBD1	TRBJ2-1	TGTGCCAGCAGACTAGGGGACAGGGGTTTATACAATGAGCAGTTCTTC	CASRLGDRGLYNEQFF
once	TRBV12-5	TRBD1	TRBJ1-1	TGTGCTAGTGGTTTGGGACAGGGGGCTACAGACATGAACACTGAAGCTTTCTTT	CASGLGQGATDMNTEAFF
.	TRBV27	TRBD1	TRBJ1-1	TGTGCCAGCGCATCGGGACAGCCGTCCCCTAGGAACACTGAAGCTTTCTTT	CASASGQPSPRNTEAFF
.	TRBV6-5	TRBD1	TRBJ2-1	TGTGCCAGCAGCCGGGACAGATACAATGAGCAGTTCTTC	CASSRDRYNEQFF
.	TRBV7-3	TRBD2	TRBJ2-2	TGTGCCAGCAGCCAGACTAGCGCGAACACCGGGGAGCTGTTTTTT	CASSQTSANTGELFF
.	TRBV6-1	.	TRBJ2-7	TGTGCCAGCAGGTCCACAGGGAAGGGATACGAGCAGTACTTC	CASRSTGKGYEQYF